The 10 T cell receptor beta chains below were found in one sample sequenced in a study of control samples from healthy donors and cancer patients. Some clones are missing from TCRdb's copy, which holds only in-frame ones; the method was immunoSEQ multiplex PCR. The sample contains roughly 450,000 clones, 90% of which appear only once. Sequencing was performed on PBMCs. Receptors originate from a man aged 40-55 years with head and neck cancer.

The chain couples TRBV9 to TRBJ2-1; perhaps TRBD1 as D (6 bases). Trimming removed 0 bases from V and 12 bases from J, with 10 bases in between. The germline V gene has CDR1 SGDLS and CDR2 YYNGEE. The CDR3 covers 12 residues. The CDR3 DNA reads TGTGCCAGCAGCGTAGTTGGACAGTCGCAGTTCTTC. It specifies CASSVVGQSQFF.

V usage is TRBV6-5 and J usage is TRBJ2-2; no firm D call. Per the germline V gene, CDR1 is MNHEY and CDR2 is SVGAGI. The CDR3 has 11 amino acids. The V and J ends lost 5 bases and 7 bases respectively, with 5 bases between them. CDR3 in DNA: TGTGCCAGCAGTACAAGCGGGGAGCTGTTTTTT. Its translation is CASSTSGELFF.

The chain employs TRBV7-8 and TRBJ2-5, with TRBD1 matching 7 bases. With 6 bases clipped from V and 2 bases from J, the junction kept 9 bases outside the gene matches. The length of the CDR3 is 15 residues. Germline V CDR1 and CDR2: SGHVS, FQNEAQ. The CDR3 region is CASRTIGGQQETQYF. CDR3 nucleotides: TGTGCCAGCAGAACCATAGGGGGCCAACAAGAGACCCAGTACTTC.

The J gene is TRBJ1-1, the V gene TRBV30; D possibly corresponds to TRBD1 (6 bases). Looked up from germline, CDR1 is GTSNPN and CDR2 is SVGIG (reference sequence). This CDR3 comprises 13 residues. V shed 5 bases and J shed 1 base, with 11 bases lying between them. The CDR3 bases are TGTGCCTGGGCGGGACACTCGAACACTGAAGCTTTCTTT. Protein sequence: CAWAGHSNTEAFF.

This chain uses TRBV27 with TRBJ1-5; perhaps TRBD1 as D (5 bases). The CDR3 runs to 15 residues. The V and J ends lost 8 bases and 6 bases respectively, with 20 bases between them. In germline, CDR1 is MNHEY, CDR2 SMNVEV (reference sequence). The CDR3 protein is CASQPVGEEGQPQHF. Written as DNA, the CDR3 is TGTGCCAGCCAACCAGTGGGGGAAGAAGGTCAGCCCCAGCATTTT.

The chain joins TRBV4-1 to TRBJ1-4; no reliable D call. This CDR3 has 16 amino acids. V was clipped by 0 bases and J by 1 base, with 9 bases between them. Germline V gene data show CDR1 as MGHRA and CDR2 as YSYEKL. Here the CDR3 DNA reads TGCGCCAGCAGCCAAGATTTAGATGTAACTAATGAAAAACTGTTTTTT. As protein: CASSQDLDVTNEKLFF.

The V and J genes are TRBV7-2 and TRBJ1-1; D remains ambiguous. V shed 5 bases and J shed 1 base, with 17 bases lying between them. Looked up from germline, CDR1 is SGHTA and CDR2 is FQGNSA. The CDR3 length is 16 residues. CDR3 protein: CASSSGRIPSNTEAFF. The CDR3 DNA follows: TGTGCCAGCAGCAGCGGACGGATACCCTCGAACACTGAAGCTTTCTTT.

This clone was detected a few times. The rearrangement joins TRBV27 to TRBJ1-1; D gene ambiguous. Germline V gives CDR1 MNHEY, CDR2 SMNVEV (reference sequence). The CDR3 totals 13 residues. Trimming removed 5 bases at V and 0 bases at J, with 7 bases between. The chain's CDR3 is CASSQIMNTEAFF. CDR3 bases: TGTGCCAGCAGTCAAATTATGAACACTGAAGCTTTCTTT.

This clone was seen more than once but under ten times. This chain joins TRBV29-1 and TRBJ1-2; 10 nucleotides agree with TRBD1. V shed 5 bases, J shed 4 bases, and the junction held 13 bases outside the gene matches. The CDR3 runs 16 residues. Germline V CDR1 and CDR2: SQVTM, ANQGSEA. Here the CDR3 reads CSVTPSGTGVGYGYTF. Written as DNA, the CDR3 is TGCAGCGTTACACCCTCCGGGACAGGGGTTGGCTATGGCTACACCTTC.

J is TRBJ1-6 and V is TRBV7-9, with no clear D. The V end lost 5 bases, the J end lost 8 bases, and 13 bases lay between the germline ends. Germline CDR1 and CDR2: SEHNR and FQNEAQ (reference sequence). The CDR3 runs 14 residues. CDR3 nucleotides: TGTGCCAGCAGCACCGACTCGGGAGATTCACCCCTCCACTTT. Translation: CASSTDSGDSPLHF.